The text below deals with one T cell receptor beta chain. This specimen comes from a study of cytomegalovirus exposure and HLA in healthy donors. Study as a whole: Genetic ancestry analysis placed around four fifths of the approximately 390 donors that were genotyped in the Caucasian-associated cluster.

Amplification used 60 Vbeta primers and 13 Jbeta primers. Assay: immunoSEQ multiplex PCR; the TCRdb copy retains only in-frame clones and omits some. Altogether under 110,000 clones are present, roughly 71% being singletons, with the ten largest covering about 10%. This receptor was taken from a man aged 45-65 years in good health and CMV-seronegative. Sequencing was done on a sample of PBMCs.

CDR3 nucleotide sequence: TGTGCCAGCAGCGCCCGATTAAGCGGGGGAGGCACAGATACGCAGTATTTT. Translation gives CASSARLSGGGTDTQYF. The chain links TRBV7-8 to TRBJ2-3, with 8 bases matching TRBD2. Germline-derived CDR1 and CDR2 are SGHVS and FQNEAQ. V dropped 5 bases and J dropped 1; count of bases not matched to a gene: 11. The CDR3 covers 17 residues. Filled out from reference TRBV7-8 and TRBJ2-3, the complete variable domain reads GAGVSQSPRYKVAKRGQDVALRCDPISGHVSLFWYQQALGQGPEFLTYFQNEAQLDKSGLPSDRFFAERPEGSVSTLKIQRTQQEDSAVYLCASSARLSGGGTDTQYFGPGTRLTVL.